This T cell receptor beta chain was profiled in a study of CD8 T cells in Susac syndrome. Reverse transcription of roughly 0.5 to 1 ug RNA was carried out with random hexamers. TCRdb itself ran the immunoSEQ multiplex PCR reads through MiXCR, one entry per CDR3 protein. The sample lists approximately 120,000 distinct CDR3 sequences, roughly 90% occurring once. The CDR3 extends over 14 amino acids. The ends were cut back, 5 bases at V and 1 base at J, with 9 bases in the middle. CDR1 is SEHNR and CDR2 is FQNEAQ in the germline V gene (reference sequence). This clonotype was seen a single time. Sequences were obtained from CD8+ T cells from PBMCs. This sequence joins TRBV7-9 and TRBJ2-4; D remains unclear. The sequence was obtained from a human donor in good health. The CDR3 spells CASSATLAKNIQYF. The CDR3 DNA reads as TGTGCCAGCAGCGCTACCTTGGCCAAAAACATTCAGTACTTC. Based on the CDR3 plus reference TRBV7-9 and TRBJ2-4, the full variable domain is DTGVSQNPRHKITKRGQNVTFRCDPISEHNRLYWYRQTLGQGPEFLTYFQNEAQLEKSRLLSDRFSAERPKGSFSTLEIQRTEQGDSAMYLCASSATLAKNIQYFGAGTRLSVL.